One sample yielded the 2 T cell receptor beta chains listed below, sequenced in a study of T-cell reconstitution after alpha-beta-depleted transplantation in children. This sample's TCRbeta library carried unique molecular identifier barcodes. TCRdb processed the PCR reads anew with MiXCR; each CDR3 protein has one entry. The data contain a few hundred thousand distinct CDR3 sequences, 10% to 15% of them singletons. Sample: PBMCs, mostly from graft donor cells, taken 360 days after TCRalphabeta/CD19-depleted stem cell transplant. These receptors were collected from a male patient younger than 18 who had a stem cell transplant for acute myeloid leukemia, so the T cells may come from the graft donor.

This clonotype showed up just a few times. The chain uses TRBV7-6 and TRBJ2-1; D is uncertain. The germline gives CDR1 SGHVS, CDR2 FNYEAQ. V lost 5 bases to trimming and J lost 6 bases, with 20 bases between them. This CDR3 is built from 16 residues. The CDR3 DNA follows: TGTGCCAGCAGCCCCGACGTAGCCCCCTCTTTCAATGAGCAGTTCTTC. Its protein product is CASSPDVAPSFNEQFF.

The chain carries TRBV5-1 and TRBJ1-2; D is undetermined. V was pared by 4 bases and J by 2 bases, with 18 bases between. Per the germline V gene, CDR1 is SGHRS and CDR2 is YFSETQ. CDR3 length equals 16 residues. CDR3 sequence reads: CASSSPAEPRNYGYTF. The CDR3 DNA reads TGCGCCAGCAGCAGTCCCGCAGAGCCTAGGAACTATGGCTACACCTTC.